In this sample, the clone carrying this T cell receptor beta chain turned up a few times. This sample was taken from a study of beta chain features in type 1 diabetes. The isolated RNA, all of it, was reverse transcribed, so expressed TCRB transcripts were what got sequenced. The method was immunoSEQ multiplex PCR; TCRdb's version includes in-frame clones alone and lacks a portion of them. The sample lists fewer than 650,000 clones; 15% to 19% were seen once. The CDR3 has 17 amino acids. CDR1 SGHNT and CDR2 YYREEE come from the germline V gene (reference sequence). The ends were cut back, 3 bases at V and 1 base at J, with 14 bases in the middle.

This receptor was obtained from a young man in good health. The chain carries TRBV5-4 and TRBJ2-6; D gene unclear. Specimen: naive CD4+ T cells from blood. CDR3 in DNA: TGTGCCAGCAGCTGGTCCGGACGTGTTTCTGGGGCCAACGTCCTGACTTTC. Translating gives CASSWSGRVSGANVLTF.